This record concerns one TCR beta chain sequence. There is no known antigen for this receptor. Base qualities are not recorded, but no much larger clone differs from it by a single base. These data belong to a study of cytomegalovirus exposure and HLA in healthy donors (dated by TCRdb to 2016 to 2017). Turning to the overall study: In an earlier analysis of under 750 of the donors, under 300 Gb of sequence data and some 100 million unique TCR beta sequences from 150 million to 200 million T cells were reported. About 310 gigabases of sequencing data and approximately 80 million unique TCR sequences were included in an early release covering over 600 HLA-typed donors. The genetic ancestry cluster associated with self-reported Caucasian donors included roughly 84% of the roughly 380 genotyped donors. The study aimed to test whether cataloging public T cell receptors could reveal signatures of past pathogen exposure. The study used immunosequencing to profile the T cell repertoires of 600 to 850 subjects and linked those repertoires to cytomegalovirus serostatus. Besides the first cohort of about 730 subjects, a separate validation cohort made up of roughly 120 different subjects was used. To predict cytomegalovirus infection status, the study brought together high-throughput TCR immunosequencing, statistical association of individual TCRs with disease status, and machine learning. A later analysis re-examined previously published TCR beta repertoires from hundreds of donors and added high-resolution HLA genotyping to investigate patterns of TCR occurrence. In the later analysis, no new phenotypic data were used to find candidate immune exposures; instead, reliance was placed on TCR beta sequences and their occurrence across donors. An earlier analysis of nearly 600 of the donors applied high-throughput TCR beta sequencing to assess whether each TCR beta V gene segment acted as functional or pseudogenic. Donor age, sex, ethnicity and CMV serostatus were compiled alongside the repertoire data. In a later genetic analysis, genome-wide SNP genotypes for 398 of the 666 donors were used, and that subset was treated as a discovery cohort. Every discovery cohort repertoire had been produced on one sequencing platform. HLA typing covered class I and class II loci at four-digit resolution. The number of typed donors differed by locus: about 620-640 for A, B, C, DRB1 and DQB1; approximately 530 for DQA1; 606 for DPA1; and around 450 for DPB1. Roughly 5 DR-DQ haplotypes were handled as single units for association and clustering, since linkage in the cohort was strong. Across about 370 genotyped donors of the cohort, an average of 235,054 unique TCR beta nucleotide sequences per donor were sequenced, and roughly a sixth of those sequences were non-productive. Study-wide conclusions, independent of this receptor: A later analysis associated roughly 17,000 TCR beta sequences with specific HLA alleles at a false discovery rate of 0.05. HLA typing was unavailable for some donors at each locus, so association tests used only the typed subset. In a later analysis, TCR association rates were found to vary across HLA loci, with the most associated TCRs seen for DRB1 alleles and the fewest for HLA-C alleles. The study gave a list of some 150 TCR beta chains associated with cytomegalovirus. Because counts were too low, 15 to 20 rarely observed V segments, including chromosome 9 orphons, were excluded from the earlier analysis of fewer than 650 of the donors. A few of the identified cytomegalovirus-associated TCR beta chains were confirmed in vitro to be specific for cytomegalovirus antigens. Roughly uniform sequencing depth across donors was assumed in presence/absence analyses, although this assumption may not hold. Assigning TCR associations to individual alleles was difficult when HLA alleles, especially DR and DQ, strongly co-occurred. In an earlier analysis of 587 of the donors, most TCR beta V segments appeared in productive rearrangements about 87% or about 30% of the time, broadly matching IMGT annotations. Because the 87-base-pair reads could not distinguish some IMGT-functional V segments, including TRBV6-2 and TRBV6-3, those segments were excluded. In a later analysis, HLA-associated TCR beta chains showed more clonal expansion and lower generation probabilities than non-associated chains that were equally common. A further reported finding was that TCR beta sequences accurately predicted the HLA-A and HLA-B alleles for most subjects in the first cohort. The classifier was reported to diagnose cytomegalovirus status with high specificity and sensitivity in both the original cohort and the validation cohort. According to a later genetic analysis, donors in an Asian-associated ancestry cluster had fewer N-insertions in productive TCRs than the approximately 630-donor mean. Across donors, most TCR sequences were observed very rarely, whereas some public TCRs were present in many individuals. The cohort was sequenced for TCR beta chains only, and without alpha or paired-chain data the features that could be detected were limited. According to the authors, the approach could potentially be generalized to other disease states and immunological phenotypes. A cluster of highly shared sequence variants was judged likely to be a technical artifact of the sequencing pipeline. Most CMV-associated TCR beta chains appeared to be HLA-restricted in a later analysis, and the HLA associations seemed to be driven largely by CMV exposure. In a later analysis, several top co-occurrence clusters were reported to appear linked to parvovirus B19, influenza, CMV and Epstein-Barr virus. Correlated functional status among segregating V segments might reflect linkage disequilibrium, but an unknown experimental factor could not be ruled out. An association between a missense DCLRE1C variant and V-gene and J-gene trimming of TCR beta chains was found in a later genetic analysis and replicated in an independent cohort. For the cohort, immune exposure information was limited to CMV serostatus.

In total, over 600 healthy bone marrow donors made up the cohort. At the time of sampling, every cohort member was nominally healthy, though immune exposures that went unrecorded were likely present. The donor was CMV seronegative and was included in the group of a few hundred seronegative cohort members. Every donor gave a peripheral blood sample, and the peripheral blood mononuclear cells from that sample were used for TCR beta sequencing. Genomic DNA extraction from the blood cell samples was performed with the Qiagen DNeasy Blood Extraction Kit. Spanning cysteine to phenylalanine, the CDR3 consists of 14 amino acids. The sequence is cut down to CDR3 DNA, 42 bases in frame from base 1. Trimming leaves V shorter by 6 bases and J shorter by 8 bases, with the junction holding 7 bases beyond the gene matches. CDR1 and CDR2 were assigned from the germline V gene as MDHEN and SYDVKM. The library was produced with the immunoSEQ multiplex PCR assay. A mixture of 60 forward primers for TCR Vbeta segments and 13 reverse primers for TCR Jbeta segments was used in the multiplex PCR. A multiplex PCR assay on genomic DNA amplified the CDR3 region of rearranged TCR beta genes. On the Illumina HiSeq System, the amplified TCR beta libraries were sequenced as 87-base-pair reads. In the authors' own workflow: Across the 670 or so repertoires, a later analysis counted tens of millions of unique TCR beta chains, roughly 11 million of which were shared by at least two donors. Raw reads were error-corrected and collapsed into unique sequences with a nearest-neighbor algorithm that merged closely related sequences to remove PCR and sequencing errors. CDR3 sequences were aligned to IMGT reference sequences to assign V, D and J gene segments. For a sequence to be retained, at least a six-nucleotide match to both a V gene segment and a J gene segment was required. Rearrangements were classified as productive when the CDR3 lacked stop codons and remained in frame with V and J, and all other rearrangements were classified as non-productive. CDR3 was defined according to IMGT convention as the region running from the second conserved V-encoded cysteine to the conserved J-encoded phenylalanine. Sequences without an unambiguous match to a single V gene segment were excluded from the earlier analysis of several hundred of the donors. An earlier analysis of some 500 of the donors classified V segments as functional when productive rearrangements were above 56.7% and as segregating when the standard deviation between donors was above 5%. A statistical classification framework was built to diagnose cytomegalovirus status from the catalog of TCR beta chain sequences. In a later analysis, V and J genes were assigned by comparing TCR nucleotide sequences against IMGT/GENE-DB human TR gene sequences. In a later analysis, CDR3 sequences and most-parsimonious VDJ recombination scenarios were assigned using the TCRdist pipeline. In a later analysis, each TCR beta chain was defined by its CDR3 amino acid sequence together with its V-gene family, and reads lacking a unique V-gene family were excluded. A later analysis removed 550 to 650 highly shared, low-generation-probability nucleotide sequences to deal with suspected cross-contamination and a sequencing artifact. In a later analysis, a clonal expansion index for each public chain was calculated from normalized within-repertoire ranks of inferred template counts. A later analysis computed generation probabilities with a VDJ recombination model fitted to out-of-frame rearrangements, and checked the results against IGoR. A later analysis scored TCR-TCR, TCR-HLA and TCR-CMV co-occurrence with hypergeometric tests, applying a repertoire-size bias correction to TCR pairs. In a later analysis, false discovery rates were estimated by permuting HLA or CMV assignments 20 times. In a later analysis, co-occurring TCRs were grouped using DBSCAN, and TCRdist sequence similarity was added for clustering within HLA-allele-positive subsets. For co-occurrence clustering, repertoires with fewer than 30,000 or more than 120,000 public chains were excluded, along with five or six repertoires with anomalous nucleotide sharing. TCRdb provides this immuneACCESS table in a form limited to in-frame rearrangements. Some clones are lacking; in checked studies, under half of them reflect an unresolved V gene, and why the rest are absent is not known. The V and J calls and clone size were taken over from that table, and D and trimming were inferred from the DNA. The sample has about 270,000 clones on record, roughly 70% of them singletons. Clones ranked in the top ten supply 2% to 2.5% of the sample.

The sequenced material came from PBMCs. The chain is assembled from TRBV28 and TRBJ2-1; TRBD2 aligns with 10 central bases. The TCR was taken from a female donor in good health and CMV-seronegative. The CDR3 is CASSLAGVRHEQFF. In nucleotide form, the sequence is TGTGCCAGCAGCCTAGCGGGAGTACGGCATGAGCAGTTCTTC.